This T cell receptor (beta chain) was sequenced in a study of vaccination and CD4 T cells after COVID-19. The treatment is: roughly 11-day PBMC culture with coronavirus spike peptide pools or control peptides (ViraFEST assay). Cultured CD4+ T cell DNA underwent sequencing with the Oncomine TCR Beta short-read assay. TCRdb passed the PCR reads through MiXCR, listing each CDR3 protein once. Seen here are around 4,600 distinct CDR3 sequences, about a third observed once, and the top ten hold around a third. With regard to this clonotype: Its antigen remains unknown. At one end, the junction sequence differs from germline, possibly due to a read error.

The germline CDR1 and CDR2 sequences are DFQATT and SNEGSKA (reference sequence). The CDR3 totals 12 residues. What was sequenced was CD4+ T cells from blood, cultured in vitro. The chain has TRBV20-1 and TRBJ2-1; 9 nucleotides line up with TRBD2. This sequence originates from a human donor who had recovered from COVID-19. CDR3 sequence reads: CSAREGGTSFGF. CDR3 coding DNA: TGCAGTGCTAGAGAAGGGGGGACTAGCTTCGGGTTC.